Listed below are T cell receptor beta chains from one sample, sequenced in a study of cytomegalovirus exposure and HLA in healthy donors. The assay was immunoSEQ multiplex PCR, and TCRdb's table has in-frame clones only and misses some. Recorded for this sample: 90,000 to 130,000 clones. Sequenced input: PBMCs. Receptor source: a man in his forties or fifties in good health and CMV-seropositive. The CDR3 runs from the conserved cysteine through the conserved F or W. D genes are given only for firm matches.

j_call d_call v_call cdr3_nt cdr3_aa
TRBJ2-1 NA TRBV7-9 TGTGCCAGCAGCTTTGATCTAGTCAATGAGCAGTTCTTC CASSFDLVNEQFF
TRBJ2-6 NA TRBV2 TGTGCCAGCAGTGGGCAGGCACTCTCTGGGGCCAACGTCCTGACTTTC CASSGQALSGANVLTF
TRBJ2-5 NA TRBV15 TGTGCCACCGAGGTGTTAGGTCAACAAGAGACCCAGTACTTC CATEVLGQQETQYF
TRBJ2-7 TRBD2 TRBV6-5 TGTGCCAGCAGTTACGGTGGACTAGCGGGACCCTACGAGCAGTACTTC CASSYGGLAGPYEQYF
TRBJ2-7 NA TRBV11-2 TGTGCCAGCAGCCTTCCCAGGGGTGACCCCTGGGAGCAGTACTTC CASSLPRGDPWEQYF
TRBJ2-5 NA TRBV30 TGTGCCTGGAGTGTCGGAACAGGGAGTGGAGAGACCCAGTACTTC CAWSVGTGSGETQYF
TRBJ2-1 NA TRBV6-6 TGTGCCAGCAGTTACCCTCTCAATGAGCAGTTCTTC CASSYPLNEQFF
TRBJ2-7 NA TRBV7-9 TGTGCCAGCAAGGAGCTGGCGGCCTCCTACGAGCAGTACTTC CASKELAASYEQYF
TRBJ2-1 NA TRBV4-2 TGTGCCAGCAGCCAAGAACCCCGGGATGAGCAGTTCTTC CASSQEPRDEQFF
TRBJ2-7 NA TRBV27 TGTGCCAGCAGTTTGGGGATCCCGGGAGTAAGTTCCTACGAGCAGTACTTC CASSLGIPGVSSYEQYF
TRBJ2-7 TRBD2 TRBV14 TGTGCCAGCAGCCCACTACGAGGACTAGCGGGAGACGAGCAGTACTTC CASSPLRGLAGDEQYF
TRBJ2-2 TRBD2 TRBV28 TGTGCCAGCAGTTCCTTAGCGGGGAGAGGGGACGGGGAGCTGTTTTTT CASSSLAGRGDGELFF
TRBJ2-5 TRBD1 TRBV19 TGTGCCAGCCACCGCTCGGGACAGGGGTACGAGACCCAGTACTTC CASHRSGQGYETQYF
TRBJ2-3 TRBD2 TRBV10-3 TGTGCCATCAGTGAGTCGCGGGAGGCCCACAGTTTGGGGCCAGATACGCAGTATTTT CAISESREAHSLGPDTQYF
TRBJ2-1 NA TRBV6-6 TGTGCCAGCAGTTACTCCGCGACAGTGTACAATGAGCAGTTCTTC CASSYSATVYNEQFF
TRBJ2-3 TRBD1 TRBV5-1 TGCGCCAGCAGCACCGGACAGGGATCCGCAGATACGCAGTATTTT CASSTGQGSADTQYF
TRBJ2-1 TRBD2 TRBV19 TGTGCCAGTAGTCCGGGACTAGCCCTTTACAATGAGCAGTTCTTC CASSPGLALYNEQFF
TRBJ2-7 NA TRBV18 TGTGCCAGCTCACCAGGGATACGGGCGGGCGAGCAGTACTTC CASSPGIRAGEQYF
TRBJ2-7 TRBD1 TRBV6-5 TGTGCCAGCAGTACTAGGGACAGGGGGTCCTACGAGCAGTACTTC CASSTRDRGSYEQYF
TRBJ2-5 TRBD1 TRBV11-2 TGTGCCAGCACCCTCCTCGGACAGGGTCATGAGACCCAGTACTTC CASTLLGQGHETQYF
TRBJ1-1 NA TRBV19 TGTGCCAGTAGTATGGAGGGTGCTGAAGCTTTCTTT CASSMEGAEAFF
TRBJ1-3 NA TRBV7-2 TGTGCCAGCAGCTCAGGCCGGGCTGGCCAGGGTGGAAACACCATATATTTT CASSSGRAGQGGNTIYF
TRBJ2-7 TRBD2 TRBV7-8 TGTGCCAGCGGGGGGGGAGCTAGCGGGGGCTACGAGCAGTACTTC CASGGGASGGYEQYF
TRBJ2-2 NA TRBV25-1 TGTGCCAGCAGTGAAAATCGAGTGTTCAACACCGGGGAGCTGTTTTTT CASSENRVFNTGELFF
TRBJ2-7 NA TRBV5-6 TGTGCCAGCAGCTTCAGGCCCTACGAGCAGTACTTC CASSFRPYEQYF
TRBJ2-6 NA TRBV28 TGTGCCAGCACCCTTACAGGAGCTGGGGCCAACGTCCTGACTTTC CASTLTGAGANVLTF
TRBJ1-5 NA TRBV27 TGTGCCAGCAGTCCCACAGGGCGGATCCAGCCCCAGCATTTT CASSPTGRIQPQHF
TRBJ2-7 TRBD2 TRBV27 TGTGCCAGCAGTTTAAGGGGTAGGGGACTAGCGGGAGGGATTACCTACGAGCAGTACTTC CASSLRGRGLAGGITYEQYF
TRBJ2-3 TRBD1 TRBV6-1 TGTGCCAGCAGTGTCGGACAGGGGTGGGATACGCAGTATTTT CASSVGQGWDTQYF
TRBJ1-5 NA TRBV4-3 TGCGCCAGCAGCCATCCCCCGGCGGGGGACAATCAGCCCCAGCATTTT CASSHPPAGDNQPQHF
TRBJ1-5 NA TRBV7-8 TGTGCCAGCAGCTTGTTGTCAGGGGCGAGTAATCAGCCCCAGCATTTT CASSLLSGASNQPQHF
TRBJ1-5 NA TRBV21-1 TGTGCCAGCAGCACTCCTTTAGGACAGGTAGCGGGCAATCAGCCCCAGCATTTT CASSTPLGQVAGNQPQHF
TRBJ1-1 NA TRBV5-1 TGCGCCAGCCTCCGGGGGGGGGAACTTGGGAACACTGAAGCTTTCTTT CASLRGGELGNTEAFF
TRBJ1-5 NA TRBV11-2 TGTGCCAGCAGCTTATATGATCAGCCCCAGCATTTT CASSLYDQPQHF
TRBJ2-1 TRBD2 TRBV6-4 TGTGCCAGCAGAGTAACTAGCGCCTACAATGAGCAGTTCTTC CASRVTSAYNEQFF
TRBJ2-7 NA TRBV7-9 TGTGCCAGCAGCTTCCAGGATGGCGAGCAGTACTTC CASSFQDGEQYF
TRBJ1-4 NA TRBV27 TGTGCCAGCAGTAGTCAGGGTGGAAAACTGTTTTTT CASSSQGGKLFF